The 32 T cell receptor beta chains below come from one sample, sequenced in a study of cytomegalovirus exposure and HLA in healthy donors. The PCR had 60 Vbeta and 13 Jbeta primers. The repertoire was sequenced with immunoSEQ multiplex PCR; TCRdb's copy has only in-frame clones and lacks some. The sample comprises around 180,000 clones, 71% of which are singletons, and more than 1.3% rests with the top ten. Sequencing was performed on PBMCs. These receptors all stem from a girl aged 5 to 17 in good health and CMV-seronegative.

The gene calls are TRBV6-1 and TRBJ1-2; TRBD1 aligns across 7 bases. Unmatched junction bases numbered 4, after V lost 4 bases and J lost 8 bases. The CDR3 covers 12 residues. Germline loops: CDR1 MNHNS, CDR2 SASEGT. The CDR3 region has the DNA TGTGCCAGCAGTGCAAGACAGGGCGGCTACACCTTC. Its translation is CASSARQGGYTF.

V is TRBV7-6 and J is TRBJ2-7; 8 bases fit TRBD1. With 1 base clipped from V and 3 bases from J, the junction kept 11 bases outside the gene matches. From germline, CDR1 is SGHVS and CDR2 FNYEAQ. The CDR3 spans 17 residues. Here the CDR3 DNA reads TGTGCCAGCAGCTTAGAACCCCACGGACAGGGATTCTACGAGCAGTACTTC. It is translated as CASSLEPHGQGFYEQYF. Combining the CDR3 with reference TRBV7-6 and TRBJ2-7 gives the whole variable domain GAGVSQSPRYKVTKRGQDVALRCDPISGHVSLYWYRQALGQGPEFLTYFNYEAQQDKSGLPNDRFSAERPEGSISTLTIQRTEQRDSAMYRCASSLEPHGQGFYEQYFGPGTRLTVT.

The rearrangement joins TRBV27 to TRBJ2-3; no clear D. This CDR3 has 14 residues. CDR1 is MNHEY and CDR2 is SMNVEV in the germline V gene (reference sequence). Between the trimmed V and J ends, which lost 5 bases and 4 bases, there was a span of 13 bases. DNA for the CDR3: TGTGCCAGCAGTCCCAGTCCCCCCCCAGATACGCAGTATTTT. It is translated as CASSPSPPPDTQYF.

The genes are TRBV10-1 and TRBJ2-7; the D gene is possibly TRBD1 (6 bases). The V end lost 3 bases, the J end lost 5 bases, and 20 bases lay between the germline ends. Germline V lookup: CDR1 WNHNN, CDR2 SYGVQD (reference sequence). The CDR3 consists of 16 residues. CDR3 in amino acids: CASSDPTSAGADEQYF. The CDR3 bases are TGCGCCAGCAGTGACCCCACCTCGGCAGGGGCGGACGAGCAGTACTTC.

The chain employs TRBV20-1 and TRBJ2-1, with D unresolved. Germline lookup yields CDR1 DFQATT and CDR2 SNEGSKA (reference sequence). CDR3 length equals 11 residues. V lost 2 bases and J lost 5, with 4 bases in between. The CDR3 DNA reads as TGCAGTGCTAGACAGAACAATGAGCAGTTCTTC. It translates to CSARQNNEQFF.

A single count supports this clone. The gene calls are TRBV4-1 and TRBJ2-3; tentatively, D is TRBD1 (5 bases). The CDR3 runs 13 residues. V lost 3 bases and J 7 bases, leaving 11 bases between the germline ends. Germline V lookup: CDR1 MGHRA, CDR2 YSYEKL. Here the CDR3 DNA reads TGCGCCAGCAGCCAGGACGACAGCTATACGCAGTATTTT. Protein sequence: CASSQDDSYTQYF.

The chain has TRBV2 and TRBJ1-2, with D perhaps matching TRBD1 (5 bases). Germline lookup yields CDR1 SNHLY and CDR2 FYNNEI. CDR3 length equals 11 residues. V gave up 0 bases and J gave up 14 bases, with 10 bases separating them. Written as DNA, the CDR3 is TGTGCCAGCAGTGAAGCGCTTGGGGGGACCTTC. Protein product: CASSEALGGTF. The complete variable domain, with remaining parts taken from reference TRBV2 and TRBJ1-2, reads EPEVTQTPSHQVTQMGQEVILRCVPISNHLYFYWYRQILGQKVEFLVSFYNNEISEKSEIFDDQFSVERPDGSNFTLKIRSTKLEDSAMYFCASSEALGGTFGSGTRLTVV.

The V and J genes are TRBV19 and TRBJ1-1; unclear D gene. The CDR3 is 13 residues long. The germline CDR1 and CDR2 sequences are LNHDA and SQIVND (reference sequence). Deletions cut 7 bases from V and 7 bases from J, with 16 bases between. The CDR3 region has the DNA TGTGCCAGTATTTTCCTCTCTTCAGGTGAAGCTTTCTTT. It translates to CASIFLSSGEAFF. The full variable domain, completed using reference TRBV19 and TRBJ1-1, is DGGITQSPKYLFRKEGQNVTLSCEQNLNHDAMYWYRQDPGQGLRLIYYSQIVNDFQKGDIAEGYSVSREKKESFPLTVTSAQKNPTAFYLCASIFLSSGEAFFGQGTRLTVV.

The chain recombines TRBV19 with TRBJ1-6, with TRBD1 matching over 10 bases. The CDR3 loop spans 14 amino acids. J lost 7 bases, V lost 6 bases, and 3 bases had no gene match. CDR1 is LNHDA, CDR2 SQIVND, per germline (reference sequence). CDR3 loop: CASRRTGGNSPLHF. The CDR3 DNA is TGTGCCAGTAGGAGGACAGGGGGAAATTCACCCCTCCACTTT.

This clone occurred a few times. The V gene is TRBV2, the J gene TRBJ1-3; D is unclear. Germline loops: CDR1 SNHLY, CDR2 FYNNEI. This CDR3 has 12 residues. Written as DNA, the CDR3 is TGTGCTTCGGCGGGCTCTGGAAACACCATATATTTT. It codes for CASAGSGNTIYF.

The chain uses TRBV27 and TRBJ2-7, with D perhaps TRBD1 (6 bases). V dropped 3 bases and J dropped 2 bases, with 11 bases sitting between them. Germline CDR1 and CDR2: MNHEY and SMNVEV (reference sequence). The CDR3 consists of 14 residues. CDR3 residues: CASSFGDTTYEQYF. CDR3 nucleotides: TGTGCCAGCAGTTTTGGGGACACTACCTACGAGCAGTACTTC.

The J gene is TRBJ2-7, the V gene TRBV9, with D maybe TRBD2 (5 bases). Germline V gene sequence: CDR1 SGDLS, CDR2 YYNGEE. The germline V and J ends were trimmed by 3 bases and 3 bases, with 16 bases remaining between them. This CDR3 comprises 15 residues. In DNA form, the CDR3 reads TGTGCCAGCAGCGGCGGACTGGACGGTTACTACGAGCAGTACTTC. As protein: CASSGGLDGYYEQYF.

The sample holds one count of this clone. This chain connects TRBV19 to TRBJ1-2, with D uncertain. The germline V and J ends were trimmed by 3 bases and 4 bases, with 12 bases remaining between them. This CDR3 region has 14 residues. Germline lookup yields CDR1 LNHDA and CDR2 SQIVND (reference sequence). CDR3 sequence (DNA): TGTGCCAGTAGTATTGGAGGGTCTAGCTATGGCTACACCTTC. It translates to CASSIGGSSYGYTF.

This chain joins TRBV29-1 and TRBJ2-5; TRBD2 matches at 7 bases. V was clipped by 0 bases and J by 4 bases; unmatched bases: 8. Germline V gene data show CDR1 as SQVTM and CDR2 as ANQGSEA. The CDR3 spans 15 residues. The DNA for the CDR3 is TGCAGCGTTGAAGAACTGGGGGGGGGAGGAGAGACCCAGTACTTC. This gives the protein CSVEELGGGGETQYF.

In the case of this clone: Other DNA variants within this sample encode the same CDR3. The chain employs TRBV18 and TRBJ1-2; maybe TRBD1 (5 bases). Trimming took 2 bases from V and 0 from J, leaving 7 bases between them. Germline V CDR1 and CDR2: KGHSH, LQKENI. The CDR3 consists of 14 residues. The CDR3 spells CASSPGTANYGYTF. In nucleotides, the CDR3 is TGTGCCAGCTCACCAGGGACTGCTAACTATGGCTACACCTTC.

The chain is built from TRBV4-1 and TRBJ1-2, with 7 nucleotides matching TRBD1. This CDR3 contains 15 residues. CDR1 and CDR2 (germline): MGHRA, YSYEKL. With V trimmed by 2 bases and J by 6 bases, 9 bases remained unmatched. The CDR3 coding sequence is TGCGCCAGCAGCCAACCGGGACAGTCCGTCGATGGCTACACCTTC. This sequence encodes CASSQPGQSVDGYTF.

The J gene is TRBJ2-3, the V gene TRBV27; possibly TRBD2 for D (7 bases). The CDR3 runs to 15 residues. The germline V gene encodes CDR1 MNHEY and CDR2 SMNVEV (reference sequence). V lost 2 bases, J lost 1 base, and 10 bases lay in between. As DNA, the CDR3 is TGTGCCAGCAGTTTAGGGGGGGCTGGCACAGATACGCAGTATTTT. This encodes CASSLGGAGTDTQYF.

This rearrangement joins TRBV14 to TRBJ2-3; D might be TRBD2 (6 bases). The CDR3 is 16 amino acids. Trimming shortened V by 3 bases and J by 8 bases, and 21 bases separated the two germline ends. Germline CDR1 SGHDN, CDR2 FVKESK. The CDR3, as DNA: TGTGCCAGCAGCCAGGTAGACGGGGGTGCTCTCTCTACGCAGTATTTT. Translating gives CASSQVDGGALSTQYF.

The chain combines TRBV6-6 with TRBJ1-2; 10 bases are shared with TRBD1. CDR1 MNHNY and CDR2 SVGAGI come from the germline V gene (reference sequence). The CDR3 covers 15 residues. After removal of 6 bases from V and 3 bases from J, the junction contained 7 bases not matched to a gene. DNA of the CDR3: TGTGCCAGCAGCCCCCGACAGGGGGCACACTATGGCTACACCTTC. Its protein product is CASSPRQGAHYGYTF.

This rearrangement joins TRBV7-8 to TRBJ2-7; TRBD1 is a possible D gene (6 bases). V lost 3 bases to trimming and J lost 5 bases, with 17 bases between them. The CDR3 spans 15 residues. Germline values: CDR1 SGHVS, CDR2 FQNEAQ. This CDR3 is CASSFGAGESDEQYF. CDR3 coding DNA: TGTGCCAGCAGCTTCGGGGCAGGGGAATCCGACGAGCAGTACTTC.

The CDR3 is CASSLSGGGALNTGELFF. The CDR3 region has the DNA TGTGCCAGCAGTTTATCGGGCGGGGGAGCTCTGAACACCGGGGAGCTGTTTTTT. The rearrangement joins TRBV27 to TRBJ2-2; 7 positions agree with TRBD2. The V gene's germline CDR1 is MNHEY and CDR2 SMNVEV (reference sequence). After removal of 0 bases from V and 1 base from J, the junction contained 8 bases not matched to a gene. This CDR3 has 18 residues.

The chain links TRBV29-1 to TRBJ1-1; D may be TRBD1 (6 bases). Germline loops: CDR1 SQVTM, CDR2 ANQGSEA. V was clipped by 7 bases and J by 6 bases, with 15 bases between them. CDR3 size: 12 residues. CDR3 region: CSAGTGTAEAFF. The CDR3 DNA is TGCAGCGCGGGAACAGGGACCGCTGAAGCTTTCTTT.

The chain couples TRBV5-4 to TRBJ1-4; a weak D match, TRBD1 (5 bases). The CDR3 contains 14 residues. V shed 0 bases and J shed 8 bases, with 11 bases lying between them. CDR1 and CDR2 (germline): SGHNT, YYREEE (reference sequence). DNA of the CDR3: TGTGCCAGCAGCTTGGGGCAGGGCAGGGAAAAACTGTTTTTT. Translated: CASSLGQGREKLFF.

J is TRBJ1-1 and V is TRBV5-1; TRBD1 aligns across 8 bases. The CDR3 contains 16 residues. CDR1 SGHRS and CDR2 YFSETQ come from the germline V gene. J gave up 2 bases and V 2 bases, and 8 bases lay outside the gene matches. CDR3 loop: CASSFTGGMTNTEAFF. For the CDR3, the DNA is TGCGCCAGCAGCTTTACAGGGGGGATGACTAACACTGAAGCTTTCTTT.

The chain couples TRBV11-2 to TRBJ2-3; D perhaps matches TRBD2 (6 bases). Germline V lookup: CDR1 SGHAT, CDR2 FQNNGV. CDR3 length: 15 residues. The V end was cut by 1 base, the J end by 3 bases, with 11 bases between. The CDR3 reads CASSLAGGWTDTQYF. CDR3 nucleotide sequence: TGTGCCAGCAGCTTAGCTGGGGGGTGGACAGATACGCAGTATTTT.

This chain links TRBV28 with TRBJ1-6; D gene unclear. This CDR3 has 14 residues. Trimming stripped 5 bases from V and 0 bases from J, with 5 bases between. CDR1 and CDR2 from the germline V gene are MDHEN and SYDVKM. The CDR3 DNA reads as TGTGCCAGCAGTAGTAGCTCCTATAATTCACCCCTCCACTTT. Translating it yields CASSSSSYNSPLHF.

This clone was counted only a few times. CDR3 sequence (DNA): TGTGCCAGCAGCTCCACAGGGGAAGTGAACTATGGCTACACCTTC. Translating it yields CASSSTGEVNYGYTF. The chain recombines TRBV5-6 with TRBJ1-2; 7 bases agree with TRBD1. Germline CDR1 and CDR2: SGHDT and YYEEEE. V was pared by 3 bases and J by 2 bases, with 7 bases of the junction left unmatched. This CDR3 contains 15 residues.

V and J are TRBV7-3 and TRBJ2-5; D may be TRBD1 (6 bases). Trimming removed 2 bases from V and 1 base from J, with 11 bases in between. Per germline, CDR1 SGHTA and CDR2 FQGTGA. The CDR3 extends over 15 amino acids. This CDR3 is CASSLDGRGQETQYF. The DNA of the CDR3 is TGTGCCAGCAGCTTAGATGGCAGGGGCCAAGAGACCCAGTACTTC.

This clone was found a few times. The rearrangement joins TRBV5-4 to TRBJ1-1, with 7 nucleotides matching TRBD1. Germline values: CDR1 SGHNT, CDR2 YYREEE (reference sequence). The CDR3 spans 14 residues. With V trimmed by 4 bases and J by 11 bases, 14 bases remained unmatched. CDR3 sequence reads: CASSALDRDRDAFF. The CDR3 DNA reads TGTGCCAGCAGCGCCCTTGACAGGGATAGGGATGCTTTCTTT.

This rearrangement joins TRBV7-3 to TRBJ2-5; 10 bases align to TRBD2. The CDR3 loop spans 16 amino acids. CDR1 and CDR2 from the germline V gene are SGHTA and FQGTGA. The junction had 9 bases not matched to a gene; V was cut back by 3 bases and J by 5 bases. CDR3 sequence: CASSFNSGGRGETQYF. CDR3 bases: TGTGCCAGCAGCTTCAATAGCGGGGGGCGTGGGGAGACCCAGTACTTC.

CDR3 in DNA: TGTGCCAGCAGCTTAACCCCCCCCGCGAAGACAGGACTTCGAGAGCAGTACTTC. It encodes CASSLTPPAKTGLREQYF. The rearrangement links TRBV11-2 to TRBJ2-7, with a tentative D call TRBD1 (6 bases). The CDR3 contains 18 residues. The V and J ends lost 2 bases and 7 bases respectively, with 27 bases between them. Germline V gene data show CDR1 as SGHAT and CDR2 as FQNNGV.

The V call is TRBV4-1, the J call TRBJ1-2; 8 nucleotides line up with TRBD1. This CDR3 region has 13 residues. Germline assignment: CDR1 MGHRA and CDR2 YSYEKL. The junction had 5 bases not matched to a gene; V was cut back by 3 bases and J by 8 bases. Written as DNA, the CDR3 is TGCGCCAGCAGCCATGACAGGGGCGAAGGCTACACCTTC. It yields the protein CASSHDRGEGYTF.